The 5 T cell receptor beta chains reported below all come from one sample, sequenced in a study of Graves' ophthalmopathy and Graves' hyperthyroidism. Scientists amplified the TCR beta CDR3 regions from RNA transcripts. Following a first-round RT-PCR that used HTBI primers, a second-round multiplex PCR was carried out. MiXCR was run by TCRdb on the multiplex PCR reads, yielding one entry per CDR3 protein. The sample carries a few hundred thousand distinct CDR3 sequences, 18% recorded once. Material: peripheral blood. The source of these receptors is a woman between 18 and 30 years old with Graves' ophthalmopathy.

This clonotype has a count of ten or more. J is TRBJ2-1 and V is TRBV5-4; perhaps TRBD1 as D (7 bases). Deletions cut 1 base from V and 3 bases from J, with 11 bases between. The length of the CDR3 is 15 residues. From germline, CDR1 is SGHNT and CDR2 YYREEE (reference sequence). The CDR3 reads CASSLRQGGYNEQFF. DNA of the CDR3: TGTGCCAGCAGCTTGAGGCAGGGGGGCTACAATGAGCAGTTCTTC.

This clonotype was seen at least ten times. The V and J genes are TRBV9 and TRBJ1-4, with TRBD1 identical over 8 bases. CDR1 SGDLS and CDR2 YYNGEE come from the germline V gene. The CDR3 totals 14 residues. Trimming removed 3 bases from V and 8 bases from J; junction bases left unmatched: 6. CDR3 sequence (DNA): TGTGCCAGCAGCGAGCGGACAGGGTCGGAAAAACTGTTTTTT. This translates into CASSERTGSEKLFF.

This chain joins TRBV24-1 and TRBJ1-2; D may be TRBD1 (6 bases). Trimming removed 3 bases at V and 8 bases at J, with 15 bases between. The CDR3 consists of 14 residues. Germline V gives CDR1 KGHDR, CDR2 SFDVKD. CDR3 sequence (DNA): TGTGCCACCAGTGATCGGGGGGCAGGTGGGGGCTACACCTTC. Protein product: CATSDRGAGGGYTF.

This clonotype has ten or more counts. The chain has TRBV12-3 or TRBV12-4 and TRBJ2-5; D is perhaps TRBD1 (5 bases). V lost 2 bases and J 7 bases, leaving 11 bases between the germline ends. This CDR3 has 13 amino acids. The chain's CDR3 is CASSLIGQGTQYF. DNA of the CDR3: TGTGCCAGCAGTTTAATAGGGCAGGGGACCCAGTACTTC.

The CDR3 DNA sequence: TGTGCCAGCAGCGGCCTCCCGAAGACGGGACAGAGCTCTGGAAACACCATATATTTT. Amino acids: CASSGLPKTGQSSGNTIYF. The J gene is TRBJ1-3, the V gene TRBV11-1, with 7 bases that match TRBD1. This CDR3 contains 19 residues. V was pared by 5 bases and J by 0 bases, with 16 bases of the junction left unmatched. Germline-derived CDR1 and CDR2 are SGHAT and FQDESV (reference sequence).